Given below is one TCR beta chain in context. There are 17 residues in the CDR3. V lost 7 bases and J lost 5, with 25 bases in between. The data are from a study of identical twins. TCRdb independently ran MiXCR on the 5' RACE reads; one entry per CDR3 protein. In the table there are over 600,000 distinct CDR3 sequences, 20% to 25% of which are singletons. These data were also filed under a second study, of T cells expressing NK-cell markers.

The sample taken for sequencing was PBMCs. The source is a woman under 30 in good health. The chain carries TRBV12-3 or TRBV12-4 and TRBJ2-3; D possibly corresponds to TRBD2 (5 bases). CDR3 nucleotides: TGTGCCAGCACTCCCCGCGGCGGGCAAATATGGGGAGATACGCAGTATTTT. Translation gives CASTPRGGQIWGDTQYF.